Sequencing of this T cell receptor beta chain was carried out in a study of radiation and T cells in renal cell carcinoma. Noted time point: blood 2 weeks post-SBRT. Regarding treatment: 15 Gy SBRT to primary tumor, nephrectomy 4 weeks later. Findings and caveats of the study: Pretreatment tumor biopsies were lacking, so baseline clonotypes are unknown.

The CDR3 sequence is 14 residues long. Germline CDR1 ENHRY, CDR2 SYGVKD. Trimming removed 8 bases at V and 7 bases at J, with 15 bases between. Libraries were prepared by immunoSEQ multiplex PCR; TCRdb keeps only in-frame clonotypes and omits some of them. This sample has tens of thousands of clones; around three quarters occur once, and the top ten carry roughly 7.4%. Comment on this clone: Its antigen is as yet unknown.

This TCR derives from a man in his sixties with renal cell carcinoma. Sample: blood, taken from a patient whose treatment included radiotherapy and nephrectomy. V gene TRBV10-3 combines with J gene TRBJ1-6; D unclear. The CDR3 bases are TGTGCCATCTACGCGGGGTCTGGAAATTCACCCCTCCACTTT. As protein: CAIYAGSGNSPLHF.